This entry lists 10 T cell receptor beta chains sequenced from one sample in a study of T cell responses to AZD1222 COVID-19 vaccine. Sequencing used immunoSEQ multiplex PCR; TCRdb keeps in-frame clones, though not all of them. The table includes about 150,000 clones, approximately 91% detected once. The material was peripheral blood, obtained 28 days after the second AZD1222 dose. The receptors come from an adult who received the AZD1222 COVID-19 vaccine.

The chain joins TRBV15 to TRBJ2-2; 8 nucleotides align to TRBD1. Trimming removed 3 bases from V and 2 bases from J; junction bases left unmatched: 5. The CDR3 totals 16 residues. Germline V lookup: CDR1 LNHNV, CDR2 YYDKDF (reference sequence). This CDR3 is CATSRGDRINTGELFF. CDR3 coding DNA: TGTGCCACCAGCAGGGGGGACAGGATTAACACCGGGGAGCTGTTTTTT.

The V gene is TRBV28, the J gene TRBJ2-1, with 11 bases lining up with TRBD2. V lost 5 bases and J lost 5; bases outside the gene matches: 5. Germline loops: CDR1 MDHEN, CDR2 SYDVKM. CDR3 size: 15 residues. As DNA, the CDR3 is TGTGCCAGCAGTCCGGGACTAGCGGAGAACAATGAGCAGTTCTTC. The encoded protein is CASSPGLAENNEQFF.

The V call is TRBV9, the J call TRBJ2-7, with D perhaps TRBD2 (5 bases). Trimming pared 7 bases from V and 0 bases from J, leaving 5 bases between. Germline V CDR1 and CDR2: SGDLS, YYNGEE. The CDR3 covers 11 residues. CDR3 protein: CASGSSYEQYF. DNA of the CDR3: TGTGCCAGCGGGAGCTCCTACGAGCAGTACTTC.

V gene TRBV28 combines with J gene TRBJ1-2, with 7 positions matching TRBD1. This CDR3 has 15 amino acids. Germline loops: CDR1 MDHEN, CDR2 SYDVKM. V shed 2 bases and J 1 base; nucleotides not matched to a gene: 4. CDR3: CASSLDRALNYGYTF. CDR3 coding DNA: TGTGCCAGCAGTTTAGACAGGGCACTTAACTATGGCTACACCTTC.

The CDR3 protein is CASSILSGEQFF. In nucleotides, the CDR3 is TGTGCCAGCAGTATTCTAAGCGGTGAGCAGTTCTTC. The chain has TRBV5-6 and TRBJ2-1; D perhaps matches TRBD2 (5 bases). This CDR3 region has 12 residues. The V gene lost 5 bases and the J gene lost 9 bases, with 12 bases spanning the gap. CDR1 SGHDT and CDR2 YYEEEE come from the germline V gene.

The V and J genes are TRBV2 and TRBJ1-2; D call uncertain. Germline V gene data show CDR1 as SNHLY and CDR2 as FYNNEI. V lost 8 bases and J 2 bases, leaving 9 bases between the germline ends. The length of the CDR3 is 12 residues. In DNA, the CDR3 is TGTGCCAGCTTCGTGCCCAACTATGGCTACACCTTC. It yields the protein CASFVPNYGYTF.

The chain couples TRBV12-3 or TRBV12-4 to TRBJ2-1; unclear D gene. V was pared by 2 bases and J by 9 bases, with 5 bases between. CDR3 size: 11 residues. The CDR3 protein is CASSLSSEQFF. As DNA, the CDR3 is TGTGCCAGCAGTTTATCTTCTGAGCAGTTCTTC.

The count of this clone is one. The chain links TRBV6-5 to TRBJ1-2; D gene unclear. V was trimmed by 7 bases and J by 4 bases, leaving 13 bases between them. Germline values: CDR1 MNHEY, CDR2 SVGAGI. CDR3 length: 13 residues. CDR3: CASIGGRSYGYTF. In nucleotides, the CDR3 is TGTGCCAGCATAGGAGGACGGTCCTATGGCTACACCTTC.

The J gene is TRBJ1-1, the V gene TRBV19; possibly TRBD1 for D (5 bases). The CDR3 extends over 13 amino acids. Per germline, CDR1 LNHDA and CDR2 SQIVND (reference sequence). Trimming stripped 4 bases from V and 6 bases from J, with 12 bases between. CDR3 coding DNA: TGTGCCAGTAGTAGACGTCAGGGCGCTGAAGCTTTCTTT. The encoded protein is CASSRRQGAEAFF.

This clone appeared a single time. V usage is TRBV9 and J usage is TRBJ1-4; a possible D gene is TRBD1 (5 bases). The V gene lost 0 bases and the J gene lost 4 bases, with 10 bases spanning the gap. The CDR3 contains 15 residues. Germline V gene data show CDR1 as SGDLS and CDR2 as YYNGEE. DNA for the CDR3: TGTGCCAGCAGCGTAGGACAGACTTTTAATGAAAAACTGTTTTTT. This gives the protein CASSVGQTFNEKLFF.